These 32 T cell receptor beta chains originate from one sample sequenced in a study of blood T cell repertoires in COVID-19. Sequenced by immunoSEQ multiplex PCR; TCRdb stores in-frame clones only, minus some. The sample contains about 290,000 clones, around 81% of which appear only once. The material sequenced was peripheral blood. Receptor source: a woman aged 45 to 65 with active or convalescent COVID-19.

This sequence joins TRBV7-9 and TRBJ2-7; 11 bases are shared with TRBD2. The ends lost 2 bases at V and 4 bases at J; junction bases unmatched: 10. The CDR3 is 17 residues long. The germline V gene has CDR1 SEHNR and CDR2 FQNEAQ (reference sequence). CDR3 region: CASSLTTGLAGAYEQYF. In DNA form, the CDR3 reads TGTGCCAGCAGCTTAACCACCGGACTAGCGGGCGCTTACGAGCAGTACTTC.

The V call is TRBV5-6, the J call TRBJ2-7; 11 bases match TRBD2. The germline CDR1 and CDR2 sequences are SGHDT and YYEEEE. CDR3 size: 14 residues. The V and J ends lost 3 bases and 6 bases, in that order; junction bases with no gene match: 5. DNA of the CDR3: TGTGCCAGCAGCTCACTAGCGGGAGTCGGCGAGCAGTACTTC. This sequence encodes CASSSLAGVGEQYF.

The CDR3 coding sequence is TGTGCCAGCAGCCAAGCCGAGGGGGCGTATGAAAAACTGTTTTTT. Amino acid sequence: CASSQAEGAYEKLFF. J is TRBJ1-4 and V is TRBV14; TRBD1 matches 7 bases. CDR1 is SGHDN and CDR2 is FVKESK in the germline V gene. The CDR3 length is 15 residues. J gave up 6 bases and V 1 base, and 5 bases lay outside the gene matches.

V usage is TRBV6-5 and J usage is TRBJ1-2; possible D gene TRBD1, 5 bases. The CDR3 sequence is 13 residues long. CDR1 is MNHEY, CDR2 SVGAGI, per germline. Trimming shortened V by 6 bases and J by 3 bases, and 11 bases separated the two germline ends. The CDR3 protein is CASSSREDYGYTF. In DNA, the CDR3 is TGTGCCAGCAGCAGCAGGGAGGACTATGGCTACACCTTC.

This chain uses TRBV10-3 with TRBJ1-1; 9 bases align to TRBD1. The germline gives CDR1 ENHRY, CDR2 SYGVKD. V was pared by 2 bases and J by 0 bases, with 7 bases of the junction left unmatched. This CDR3 comprises 17 residues. The CDR3 protein is CAISEPRDRVLNTEAFF. CDR3 nucleotide sequence: TGTGCCATCAGTGAGCCCCGGGACAGGGTCTTGAACACTGAAGCTTTCTTT.

The chain employs TRBV18 and TRBJ2-1, with unresolved D. CDR1 and CDR2 from the germline V gene are KGHSH and LQKENI. The CDR3 totals 14 residues. V was shortened by 2 bases and J by 13 bases, with 18 bases between the two germline ends. CDR3 bases: TGTGCCAGCTCACCATTCGCCCGAGACGGAGAACAGTTCTTC. Residues: CASSPFARDGEQFF.

The rearrangement joins TRBV11-2 to TRBJ1-1; no clear D. Between the trimmed V and J ends, which lost 0 bases and 4 bases, there was a span of 6 bases. The germline gives CDR1 SGHAT, CDR2 FQNNGV. There are 13 residues in the CDR3. Here the CDR3 DNA reads TGTGCCAGCAGCTTAGAGGGCAGCACTGAAGCTTTCTTT. Translating gives CASSLEGSTEAFF.

This clone was detected a few times. The V gene is TRBV5-5, the J gene TRBJ2-1; 9 nucleotides agree with TRBD2. This CDR3 is built from 15 residues. Germline V gene data show CDR1 as SGHKS and CDR2 as YYEKEE (reference sequence). With V trimmed by 5 bases and J by 13 bases, 16 bases remained unmatched. DNA of the CDR3: TGTGCCAGCAGTTTTAGGGGGGTAGCGGGAGTGGAACAGTTCTTC. This gives the protein CASSFRGVAGVEQFF. The whole variable domain, remainder taken from reference TRBV5-5 and TRBJ2-1, is DAGVTQSPTHLIKTRGQQVTLRCSPISGHKSVSWYQQVLGQGPQFIFQYYEKEERGRGNFPDRFSARQFPNYSSELNVNALLLGDSALYLCASSFRGVAGVEQFFGPGTRLTVL.

The chain recombines TRBV7-6 with TRBJ1-6; no clear D gene. Trimming stripped 5 bases from V and 7 bases from J, with 15 bases between. The CDR3 has 15 amino acids. Germline V gene sequence: CDR1 SGHVS, CDR2 FNYEAQ. CDR3 residues: CASSPLGGNNSPLHF. CDR3 DNA: TGTGCCAGCAGCCCCCTAGGAGGGAACAATTCACCCCTCCACTTT.

The chain is built from TRBV7-9 and TRBJ1-5; D ambiguous. The CDR3 is 15 residues long. Per the germline V gene, CDR1 is SEHNR and CDR2 is FQNEAQ (reference sequence). Between the trimmed V and J ends, which lost 2 bases and 2 bases, there was a span of 10 bases. CDR3 region: CASSLSKEGNQPQHF. Here the CDR3 DNA reads TGTGCCAGCAGCTTATCCAAGGAGGGCAATCAGCCCCAGCATTTT.

The table lists this clone with a few counts. The chain links TRBV4-1 to TRBJ1-2; no firm D call. Trimming cost V 4 bases and J 0 bases, with 12 bases left between them. This CDR3 spans 15 amino acids. Germline V lookup: CDR1 MGHRA, CDR2 YSYEKL. CDR3 residues: CASSPTGISNYGYTF. The CDR3 nucleotides read TGCGCCAGCAGCCCAACGGGGATCTCTAACTATGGCTACACCTTC.

The chain uses TRBV5-1 and TRBJ2-3; D unresolved. This CDR3 has 15 amino acids. The germline V gene has CDR1 SGHRS and CDR2 YFSETQ. The V end lost 3 bases, the J end lost 0 bases, and 11 bases lay between the germline ends. The CDR3 spells CASSYGSGSTDTQYF. CDR3 coding DNA: TGCGCCAGCAGCTATGGGTCGGGTAGCACAGATACGCAGTATTTT.

This clone was detected only once. The genes are TRBV2 and TRBJ2-1; D is ambiguous. This CDR3 region has 12 residues. Germline-derived CDR1 and CDR2 are SNHLY and FYNNEI. The V and J ends lost 2 bases and 9 bases respectively, with 8 bases between them. CDR3 bases: TGTGCCAGCAGTGAAATAAGGAGTGAGCAGTTCTTC. This translates into CASSEIRSEQFF.

The chain combines TRBV5-6 with TRBJ1-4; D unclear. The CDR3 has 16 residues. Trimming pared 4 bases from V and 3 bases from J, leaving 16 bases between. CDR1 and CDR2 from the germline V gene are SGHDT and YYEEEE. The CDR3 bases are TGTGCCAGCAGCCGGGGAGCCCTTCGGGCTAATGAAAAACTGTTTTTT. Its translation: CASSRGALRANEKLFF.

This chain joins TRBV11-2 and TRBJ2-6; 9 positions match TRBD1. V dropped 6 bases and J dropped 0; count of bases not matched to a gene: 6. The CDR3 is made up of 17 amino acids. Germline lookup yields CDR1 SGHAT and CDR2 FQNNGV. This CDR3 is CASSAGTGNSGANVLTF. CDR3 nucleotide sequence: TGTGCCAGCAGTGCCGGGACAGGGAACTCTGGGGCCAACGTCCTGACTTTC.

V and J are TRBV11-2 and TRBJ1-1; TRBD1 matches 8 bases. The V gene's germline CDR1 is SGHAT and CDR2 FQNNGV. This CDR3 spans 15 amino acids. The V gene end was trimmed by 5 bases and the J gene end by 4 bases; junction bases not matched to a gene: 9. CDR3 residues: CASSLGQGLGTEAFF. DNA for the CDR3: TGTGCCAGCAGCCTCGGACAGGGATTGGGCACTGAAGCTTTCTTT.

The chain combines TRBV28 with TRBJ2-7, with 11 bases that match TRBD1. This CDR3 contains 17 residues. Germline CDR1 is MDHEN and CDR2 is SYDVKM. J lost 2 bases, V lost 5 bases, and 11 bases had no gene match. The CDR3 DNA reads as TGTGCCAGCAGTAGAACTGGACAGGGGGCGACCCCCTACGAGCAGTACTTC. Amino acids: CASSRTGQGATPYEQYF. The entire variable domain, with the rest obtained from reference TRBV28 and TRBJ2-7, is as follows: DVKVTQSSRYLVKRTGEKVFLECVQDMDHENMFWYRQDPGLGLRLIYFSYDVKMKEKGDIPEGYSVSREKKERFSLILESASTNQTSMYLCASSRTGQGATPYEQYFGPGTRLTVT.

The chain is built from TRBV6-2 or TRBV6-3 and TRBJ1-2; the D is unclear. Trimming removed 6 bases from V and 8 bases from J, with 19 bases in between. CDR1 and CDR2 from the germline V gene are MNHEY and SVGEGT. CDR3 size: 14 residues. The CDR3 sequence: CASSSTALTNGYTF. CDR3 DNA sequence: TGTGCCAGCAGCTCGACGGCCTTAACTAACGGCTACACCTTC.

This chain joins TRBV19 and TRBJ2-4; TRBD2 agrees at 12 bases. In germline, CDR1 is LNHDA, CDR2 SQIVND (reference sequence). V dropped 5 bases and J dropped 7; count of bases not matched to a gene: 3. The CDR3 has 14 amino acids. The CDR3 loop is CASSLTSGRNIQYF. CDR3 sequence (DNA): TGTGCCAGTAGTCTCACTAGCGGGAGGAACATTCAGTACTTC. Full variable domain (missing parts from reference TRBV19 and TRBJ2-4): DGGITQSPKYLFRKEGQNVTLSCEQNLNHDAMYWYRQDPGQGLRLIYYSQIVNDFQKGDIAEGYSVSREKKESFPLTVTSAQKNPTAFYLCASSLTSGRNIQYFGAGTRLSVL.

The chain links TRBV12-3 or TRBV12-4 to TRBJ2-7; TRBD1 matches 7 bases. This CDR3 is built from 13 residues. The V segment lost 6 bases and the J segment 4 bases; nucleotides outside the gene matches: 6. The CDR3 sequence is CASSTGQRYEQYF. The CDR3 nucleotides read TGTGCCAGCAGCACGGGACAGCGGTACGAGCAGTACTTC.

The chain joins TRBV6-5 to TRBJ1-1; D call uncertain. Trimming took off 7 bases at V and 1 base at J, with 4 bases between the two ends. The CDR3 totals 11 residues. Germline-derived CDR1 and CDR2 are MNHEY and SVGAGI. In nucleotides, the CDR3 is TGTGCCAGCACTACGAACACTGAAGCTTTCTTT. It codes for CASTTNTEAFF.

The chain links TRBV10-3 to TRBJ2-7, with D maybe TRBD2 (6 bases). The germline V gene has CDR1 ENHRY and CDR2 SYGVKD. The CDR3 is 15 residues long. The V and J ends lost 6 bases and 0 bases respectively, with 15 bases between them. The CDR3 here is CAIRTNSGSSYEQYF. CDR3 in DNA: TGTGCCATCAGAACTAATAGCGGAAGCTCCTACGAGCAGTACTTC.

V is TRBV7-9 and J is TRBJ1-2; D unresolved. The CDR3 is 15 residues long. Trimming shortened V by 2 bases and J by 7 bases, and 17 bases separated the two germline ends. Germline CDR1 and CDR2: SEHNR and FQNEAQ (reference sequence). CDR3 residues: CASSLNGFSGFGYTF. The CDR3 bases are TGTGCCAGCAGCTTAAATGGATTTTCGGGATTTGGCTACACCTTC.

The V gene is TRBV11-2, the J gene TRBJ2-7, with TRBD2 matching 8 bases. J gave up 2 bases and V 6 bases, and 9 bases lay outside the gene matches. The germline CDR1 and CDR2 sequences are SGHAT and FQNNGV. There are 15 residues in the CDR3. The CDR3 is CASSRKAGVPYEQYF. In DNA form, the CDR3 reads TGTGCCAGCAGTCGCAAAGCGGGAGTCCCCTACGAGCAGTACTTC.

The V gene is TRBV19, the J gene TRBJ1-4, with a possible D match to TRBD1 (5 bases). The CDR3 totals 15 residues. CDR1 and CDR2 from the germline V gene are LNHDA and SQIVND (reference sequence). V lost 4 bases to trimming and J lost 7 bases, with 16 bases between them. CDR3 sequence (DNA): TGTGCCAGTAGTACGCCCGGGACGGGGGGTGAAAAACTGTTTTTT. This translates into CASSTPGTGGEKLFF.

This sequence joins TRBV2 and TRBJ1-2, with D possibly matching TRBD1 (6 bases). Between the trimmed V and J ends, which lost 4 bases and 3 bases, there was a span of 12 bases. CDR3 length: 14 amino acids. CDR1 and CDR2 from the germline V gene are SNHLY and FYNNEI. The DNA for the CDR3 is TGTGCCAGCAGTGTACAGGGCGTTGACTATGGCTACACCTTC. This sequence encodes CASSVQGVDYGYTF.

V is TRBV24-1 and J is TRBJ2-3, with 8 nucleotides matching TRBD1. CDR1 is KGHDR and CDR2 is SFDVKD in the germline V gene. CDR3 length: 14 residues. After removal of 4 bases from V and 9 bases from J, the junction contained 8 bases not matched to a gene. CDR3 in DNA: TGTGCCACCAGTGACCATAAGGACAGGGAAACGCAGTATTTT. It yields the protein CATSDHKDRETQYF.

This sequence joins TRBV15 and TRBJ1-4; 7 positions agree with TRBD1. CDR1 is LNHNV, CDR2 YYDKDF, per germline (reference sequence). V lost 0 bases, J lost 6 bases, and 7 bases stayed unmatched. The CDR3 is made up of 16 amino acids. The CDR3 DNA follows: TGTGCCACCAGCAGAGAGAAGGGGGCGCCCCATGAAAAACTGTTTTTT. As protein: CATSREKGAPHEKLFF.

CDR3 protein: CASSRNPIQGPGNTIYF. CDR3 bases: TGTGCCAGCAGCCGGAACCCGATACAGGGGCCTGGAAACACCATATATTTT. The J gene is TRBJ1-3, the V gene TRBV11-2; 7 nucleotides match TRBD1. From germline, CDR1 is SGHAT and CDR2 FQNNGV. The CDR3 is 17 amino acids. Trimming cost V 5 bases and J 2 bases; bases outside gene matches: 12.

V and J are TRBV18 and TRBJ2-2; 7 bases line up with TRBD1. Germline CDR1 is KGHSH and CDR2 is LQKENI. Trimming took 1 base from V and 4 from J; bases not matched to a gene: 6. The CDR3 has 16 residues. The CDR3 sequence is CASSPQGAISTGELFF. For the CDR3, the DNA is TGTGCCAGCTCACCACAGGGGGCGATTAGCACCGGGGAGCTGTTTTTT.

Notes on this clone: Germline and junction disagree at one end, which may indicate a read error. The chain recombines TRBV24-1 with TRBJ1-2; the D gene is possibly TRBD1 (6 bases). The CDR3 contains 17 residues. CDR1 is KGHDR and CDR2 is SFDVKD in the germline V gene. DNA for the CDR3: TGTGCCACCGGTGATCCCCGGGGGGGGGCGCCGGACTATGGCTACACCTTC. Protein sequence: CATGDPRGGAPDYGYTF.

V usage is TRBV24-1 and J usage is TRBJ1-1; 8 bases match TRBD1. V was clipped by 7 bases and J by 0 bases; unmatched bases: 0. This CDR3 comprises 13 residues. Germline loops: CDR1 KGHDR, CDR2 SFDVKD. CDR3 sequence (DNA): TGTGCCACCAGGGACAGGGTGAACACTGAAGCTTTCTTT. Amino acid sequence: CATRDRVNTEAFF.